Listed below are T cell receptor beta chains from one sample, sequenced in a study of tumor and adjacent non-tumor tissue in lung cancer. TCRdb fed the multiplex PCR reads into MiXCR, producing one record per CDR3 protein. The table lists approximately 100,000 distinct CDR3 sequences, over 55% of them singletons. The sample comprised distant non-tumor lung tissue. These receptors all stem from a man younger than 45 with non-small cell lung cancer. CDR3s include the opening cysteine and the closing phenylalanine or tryptophan. Each record gives: CDR3 DNA, CDR3 protein, clone size, D gene, J gene, V gene. D genes are given only for firm matches. Clone size is not always given. Where it is, it says once, few, many or a class for expanded clones.

DNA: TGCGCCAGCAGCCGAGGGCAGGCCGCAGATACGCAGTATTTT
CDR3: CASSRGQAADTQYF
size: -
D: -
J: TRBJ2-3
V: TRBV5-1

DNA: TGTGCCATCAGGGACGACGTCAGCTATAGTTCACCCCTCCACTTT
CDR3: CAIRDDVSYSSPLHF
size: -
D: -
J: TRBJ1-6
V: TRBV10-3

DNA: TGTGCCAGCAGCTTAGGATCGGGCAGGGTCTTTAACGAGCAGTATTTC
CDR3: CASSLGSGRVFNEQYF
size: -
D: -
J: TRBJ2-7
V: TRBV11-1

DNA: TGTGCCAGCAGTTACGGGGACTCCTCTTCTGGGGCCAACGTCCTGACTTTC
CDR3: CASSYGDSSSGANVLTF
size: many
D: -
J: TRBJ2-6
V: TRBV6-5

DNA: TGCAGCGTCCCACCCCCGGTACAGGGGGCATCAGATACGCAGTATTTT
CDR3: CSVPPPVQGASDTQYF
size: -
D: TRBD1
J: TRBJ2-3
V: TRBV29-1

DNA: TGTGCCTGCAGTTACTCGTGGGGGCGGGACACCGGGGAGTTGTTTTTT
CDR3: CACSYSWGRDTGELFF
size: -
D: -
J: TRBJ2-2
V: TRBV6-5

DNA: TGTGCTAGCAGCTCTACCGGGACTAGCGAGGAGACCCAGTACTTC
CDR3: CASSSTGTSEETQYF
size: -
D: TRBD2
J: TRBJ2-5
V: TRBV11-2

DNA: TGTGCCAGCAGCTCCCGTGGACAGAGCTACGAGCAGTACTTC
CDR3: CASSSRGQSYEQYF
size: -
D: -
J: TRBJ2-7
V: TRBV11-1

DNA: TGTGCCAGCTCACGGACACTAGACACCGGGGAGCTGTTTTTT
CDR3: CASSRTLDTGELFF
size: -
D: -
J: TRBJ2-2
V: TRBV18

DNA: TGTGCCAGCAGCTCTCTAGCGGGAGCCTACAGTGAGCAGTTCTTC
CDR3: CASSSLAGAYSEQFF
size: -
D: TRBD2
J: TRBJ2-1
V: TRBV7-3

DNA: TGCGCCAGAAGCCGGGACAGGGTCGAGACCCAATACTTC
CDR3: CARSRDRVETQYF
size: -
D: TRBD1
J: TRBJ2-5
V: TRBV4-3

DNA: TGTGCCAGCAGCCAAGAACCCCCCGGGGCCGACGGGAGCACCGAGGAGCTGTTGTTT
CDR3: CASSQEPPGADGSTEELLF
size: -
D: -
J: TRBJ2-2
V: TRBV4-2

DNA: TGCTATGCTACAGGCTCAATTGGAGAGCAGTACTTC
CDR3: CYATGSIGEQYF
size: -
D: -
J: TRBJ2-7
V: TRBV20-1

DNA: TGTGCCAGCAGCCCCCGTGGATGGGAGCAGTACTTC
CDR3: CASSPRGWEQYF
size: few
D: -
J: TRBJ2-7
V: TRBV11-1

DNA: TGCGCCAGCAGCTCCAGACTTAACACCGGGGAGCTGTTTTTT
CDR3: CASSSRLNTGELFF
size: -
D: -
J: TRBJ2-2
V: TRBV7-9

DNA: TGTGCCAGCAGCCCCCTAGGGACTTTCTATAACTATGGCTATACCTTC
CDR3: CASSPLGTFYNYGYTF
size: -
D: -
J: TRBJ1-2
V: TRBV9

DNA: TGTGCCTGGAATAGCCAGGGGGCGGACACCGGGGAGCTGTTTTTT
CDR3: CAWNSQGADTGELFF
size: -
D: TRBD1
J: TRBJ2-2
V: TRBV30

DNA: TGTGCCAGCAGTGACTCGATGGGCAGTACGCAGTATTTT
CDR3: CASSDSMGSTQYF
size: many
D: -
J: TRBJ2-3
V: TRBV6-4

DNA: TGCGCCAGCAGCTCGGCCTGGAAAGCCTACAATGAGCAGTTCTTC
CDR3: CASSSAWKAYNEQFF
size: -
D: -
J: TRBJ2-1
V: TRBV5-1

DNA: TGTGCCTGGAGTTTCGCCGGGACCGGGGACACTGAAGCTTTCTTT
CDR3: CAWSFAGTGDTEAFF
size: few
D: -
J: TRBJ1-1
V: TRBV30

DNA: TGTGCCAGCAGCCGGGGGACTAGCGGCAAAATTACCTACGAGCAGTACTTC
CDR3: CASSRGTSGKITYEQYF
size: many
D: TRBD2
J: TRBJ2-7
V: TRBV12-3/TRBV12-4

DNA: TGTGCCAGCAGGAGACTAGCGCGGGTAGATACCCAGTACTTC
CDR3: CASRRLARVDTQYF
size: -
D: TRBD2
J: TRBJ2-5
V: TRBV6-1

DNA: TGTGCCAGCAGTTACGTGGGGGACCCCTTTTCTGGGGCCAACGTCCTGACTTTC
CDR3: CASSYVGDPFSGANVLTF
size: -
D: -
J: TRBJ2-6
V: TRBV6-2/TRBV6-3

DNA: TGTGCCAGCTCACCACCGGGACTAGCGGGAGAAGAGACCCAGTACTTC
CDR3: CASSPPGLAGEETQYF
size: -
D: TRBD2
J: TRBJ2-5
V: TRBV18

DNA: TGTGCCAGCAGTGGGACTTACAGAAGAGGTGAAAAACTGTTATTT
CDR3: CASSGTYRRGEKLLF
size: -
D: -
J: TRBJ1-4
V: TRBV6-1

DNA: TGTGCCACCAGTTTCCCAGGGGGCTCCAGAGATACACATTATTTT
CDR3: CATSFPGGSRDTHYF
size: -
D: TRBD1
J: TRBJ2-3
V: TRBV24-1

DNA: TGCGGTGCTAGACAGGGGGCATGGAATGAGCAGATCTTC
CDR3: CGARQGAWNEQIF
size: -
D: TRBD1
J: TRBJ2-1
V: TRBV20-1

DNA: TGTACCAGCAGCCTCGGCAGTGAAAAACTGTTTTTC
CDR3: CTSSLGSEKLFF
size: few
D: -
J: TRBJ1-4
V: TRBV11-2

DNA: TGTAGTGCTAGGATGCGGGAGGGCACTGAAGCTTCCTTT
CDR3: CSARMREGTEASF
size: -
D: -
J: TRBJ1-1
V: TRBV20-1

DNA: TGTGCCAGCAGTTTAGCGTCGGCTAGTCGCGGCACCGAGGAGCTGTTTTTT
CDR3: CASSLASASRGTEELFF
size: -
D: -
J: TRBJ2-2
V: TRBV12-3/TRBV12-4

DNA: TGTGCCAGCATCTTAGGCCCGGAGTTCGCTGATACGCAGTATTTT
CDR3: CASILGPEFADTQYF
size: -
D: -
J: TRBJ2-3
V: TRBV11-2

DNA: TGTGCCAGCACCCATCGGGATACGCAGTATTTT
CDR3: CASTHRDTQYF
size: many
D: -
J: TRBJ2-3
V: TRBV5-6

DNA: TGCAGTGCCCGTAGCTGGACTAGCGGGACCGGGGAGCTGTTTTTT
CDR3: CSARSWTSGTGELFF
size: many
D: TRBD2
J: TRBJ2-2
V: TRBV20-1

DNA: TGTGCCAGCAGCTTAGATGCGGGATGGGGCGCAGATACGCAGTATTTC
CDR3: CASSLDAGWGADTQYF
size: -
D: -
J: TRBJ2-3
V: TRBV11-2